The 4 T cell receptor beta chains below were found in one sample sequenced in a study of CD8+ T cells in alopecia areata. The sample's treatment: oral pan-JAK inhibitor, 5-10 mg twice daily. TCR sequencing used cDNA made by reverse transcription of extracted RNA. Sequenced by immunoSEQ multiplex PCR; TCRdb stores in-frame clones only, minus some. This sample has under 200,000 clones, with about 71% found just once. The source material was CD4+ T cells sorted from blood, sampled at week 4, from a patient treated with tofacitinib. The receptors were sampled from a human donor with alopecia areata.

The chain recombines TRBV30 with TRBJ1-1; D is perhaps TRBD1 (5 bases). With 3 bases removed from V and 4 bases from J, the gap between germline ends came to 15 bases. The germline V gene encodes CDR1 GTSNPN and CDR2 SVGIG (reference sequence). The CDR3 is 14 amino acids. CDR3 region: CAWSPLRGITEAFF. The CDR3 nucleotides are TGTGCCTGGAGCCCCCTGAGGGGTATCACTGAAGCTTTCTTT.

Concerning this clone itself: Within the sample, other DNA sequences also encode this same CDR3. V and J are TRBV30 and TRBJ1-3; D is undetermined. The V gene's germline CDR1 is GTSNPN and CDR2 SVGIG (reference sequence). The CDR3 has 12 amino acids. The V and J ends lost 0 bases and 4 bases respectively, with 4 bases between them. The CDR3 loop is CAWSVRGNTIYF. In DNA form, the CDR3 reads TGTGCCTGGAGTGTGAGGGGAAACACCATATATTTT.

The chain is built from TRBV30 and TRBJ1-5, with 8 bases matching TRBD1. This CDR3 has 14 residues. Trimming removed 3 bases from V and 6 bases from J; junction bases left unmatched: 7. From germline, CDR1 is GTSNPN and CDR2 SVGIG (reference sequence). The CDR3 bases are TGTGCCTGGAGGTCGGGCAGGGGGCGTCAGCCCCAGCATTTT. Protein: CAWRSGRGRQPQHF.

This sequence joins TRBV7-6 and TRBJ2-4, with 7 bases identical to TRBD1. This CDR3 region has 15 residues. From germline, CDR1 is SGHVS and CDR2 FNYEAQ. Trimming removed 3 bases from V and 5 bases from J; junction bases left unmatched: 7. The CDR3 loop is CASSFGQAGQNIQYF. CDR3 sequence (DNA): TGTGCCAGCAGCTTTGGACAGGCGGGTCAAAACATTCAGTACTTC.